The source of this T cell receptor beta chain is a study of Graves' ophthalmopathy and Graves' hyperthyroidism. CDR3 regions of TCR beta were amplified from RNA transcripts. Second-round multiplex PCR came after first-round RT-PCR with HTBI primers. TCRdb reprocessed the multiplex PCR reads via MiXCR and lists one record per CDR3 protein. This table holds fewer than 650,000 distinct CDR3 sequences, 22% found once. This clonotype came up many times. Germline V lookup: CDR1 LGHDT, CDR2 YNNKEL (reference sequence). This CDR3 comprises 13 residues. V was shortened by 6 bases and J by 4 bases, with 13 bases between the two germline ends.

The sequence derives from a woman younger than 30 with stable Graves' hyperthyroidism. Some clones in this sample may be carry-over from other donors' samples. The sequenced sample was peripheral blood. The rearrangement joins TRBV3-1 to TRBJ2-7, with D tentatively TRBD2 (5 bases). For the CDR3, the DNA is TGTGCCAGCAGTTGGGAGTCGGAATACGAGCAGTACTTC. Translating it yields CASSWESEYEQYF.